A single sample is the source of the 8 T cell receptor beta chains below, sequenced in a study of blood T cell repertoires in COVID-19. The data were produced by immunoSEQ multiplex PCR, yet TCRdb's version contains in-frame clones alone and is incomplete. This repertoire shows around 180,000 clones, 89% found once; its top ten account for about 2.1%. The sequenced sample consisted of PBMCs or T cells enriched from blood (not recorded which). The source is a woman aged 35 to 49 with acute COVID-19.

This clone has only one observation. The V gene is TRBV6-1, the J gene TRBJ1-3; TRBD1 matches at 9 bases. Trimming cost V 2 bases and J 2 bases; bases outside gene matches: 4. The CDR3 is made up of 16 amino acids. The V gene's germline CDR1 is MNHNS and CDR2 SASEGT. The CDR3 DNA is TGTGCCAGCAGTGAAAGGGGACAGGGAACTGGAAACACCATATATTTT. It translates to CASSERGQGTGNTIYF.

The rearrangement uses TRBV5-1 and TRBJ2-7; possibly TRBD1 for D (7 bases). With 0 bases removed from V and 1 base from J, the gap between germline ends came to 14 bases. Germline lookup yields CDR1 SGHRS and CDR2 YFSETQ. CDR3 length: 16 residues. The CDR3 DNA follows: TGCGCCAGCAGCTTGGATGGGCAGGGGGGTTCCTACGAGCAGTACTTC. As protein: CASSLDGQGGSYEQYF.

This chain links TRBV9 with TRBJ1-2, with D possibly being TRBD1 (5 bases). The germline V gene encodes CDR1 SGDLS and CDR2 YYNGEE. This CDR3 spans 14 amino acids. V lost 0 bases, J lost 2 bases, and 8 bases lay in between. The CDR3 is CASSVAQGNYGYTF. The CDR3 nucleotides read TGTGCCAGCAGCGTAGCTCAGGGAAACTATGGCTACACCTTC.

The CDR3 is CASSRVAGVEETQYF. As DNA, the CDR3 is TGCGCCAGCAGCAGGGTAGCGGGAGTCGAAGAGACCCAGTACTTC. The chain joins TRBV5-1 to TRBJ2-5; 9 positions agree with TRBD2. Germline CDR1 reads SGHRS; CDR2 reads YFSETQ. The CDR3 contains 15 residues. V trimming: 4 bases; J trimming: 3 bases; junction bases outside the gene matches: 7.

The chain has TRBV29-1 and TRBJ2-1; no firm D call. The germline V gene has CDR1 SQVTM and CDR2 ANQGSEA. CDR3 length: 11 residues. V was trimmed by 3 bases and J by 9 bases, leaving 9 bases between them. The CDR3 DNA reads as TGCAGCGTTGAGAGCCGTTCTGAGCAGTTCTTC. The encoded protein is CSVESRSEQFF.

V is TRBV6-1 and J is TRBJ1-6; 10 bases agree with TRBD1. This CDR3 is built from 16 residues. With 3 bases clipped from V and 13 bases from J, the junction kept 12 bases outside the gene matches. Germline V gene data show CDR1 as MNHNS and CDR2 as SASEGT. The CDR3 is CASSELPGQGIRPLHF. DNA of the CDR3: TGTGCCAGCAGTGAGCTTCCGGGACAGGGGATCAGGCCCCTCCACTTT.

The chain employs TRBV7-2 and TRBJ2-2; D is ambiguous. Germline CDR1 reads SGHTA; CDR2 reads FQGNSA. The CDR3 contains 15 residues. Deletions cut 2 bases from V and 1 base from J, with 8 bases between. The CDR3 bases are TGTGCCAGCAGCTTATGGCAGATGAACACCGGGGAGCTGTTTTTT. As protein: CASSLWQMNTGELFF.

The V call is TRBV7-2, the J call TRBJ2-7; 7 nucleotides agree with TRBD1. The trim removed 5 bases at V and 0 bases at J, leaving 7 bases unmatched. CDR3 size: 15 residues. Germline values: CDR1 SGHTA, CDR2 FQGNSA. The DNA of the CDR3 is TGTGCCAGCAGCCGCGGACAGGCGAGCTCCTACGAGCAGTACTTC. Translating it yields CASSRGQASSYEQYF.